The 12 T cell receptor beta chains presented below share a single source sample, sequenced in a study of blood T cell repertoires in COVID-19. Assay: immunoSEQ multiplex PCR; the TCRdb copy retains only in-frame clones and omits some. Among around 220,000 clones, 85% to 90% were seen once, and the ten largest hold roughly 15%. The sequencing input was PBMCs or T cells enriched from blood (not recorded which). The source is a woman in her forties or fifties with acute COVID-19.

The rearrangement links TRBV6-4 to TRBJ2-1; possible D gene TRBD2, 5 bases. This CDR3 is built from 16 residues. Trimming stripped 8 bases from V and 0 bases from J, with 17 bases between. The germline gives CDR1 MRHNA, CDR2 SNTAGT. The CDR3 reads CASYREGSPSYNEQFF. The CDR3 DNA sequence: TGTGCCAGCTACAGAGAGGGCTCCCCCTCCTACAATGAGCAGTTCTTC.

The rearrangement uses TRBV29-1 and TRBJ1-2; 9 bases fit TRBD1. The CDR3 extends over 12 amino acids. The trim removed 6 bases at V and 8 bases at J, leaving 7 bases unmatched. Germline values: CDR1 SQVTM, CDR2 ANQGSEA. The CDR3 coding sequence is TGCAGCGTAAACAGGGGGCGGTTCGGCTACACCTTC. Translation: CSVNRGRFGYTF.

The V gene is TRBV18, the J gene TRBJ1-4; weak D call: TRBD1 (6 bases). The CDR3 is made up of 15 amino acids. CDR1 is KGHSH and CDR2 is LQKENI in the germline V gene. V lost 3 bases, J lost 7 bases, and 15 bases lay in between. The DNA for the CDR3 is TGTGCCAGCTCACCGCTACAGGGTAGGGGTGAAAAACTGTTTTTT. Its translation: CASSPLQGRGEKLFF.

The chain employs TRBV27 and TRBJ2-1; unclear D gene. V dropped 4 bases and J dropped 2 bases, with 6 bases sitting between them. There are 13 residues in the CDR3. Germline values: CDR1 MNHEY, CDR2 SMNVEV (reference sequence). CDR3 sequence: CASSSFAYNEQFF. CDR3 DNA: TGTGCCAGCAGTTCTTTTGCCTACAATGAGCAGTTCTTC.

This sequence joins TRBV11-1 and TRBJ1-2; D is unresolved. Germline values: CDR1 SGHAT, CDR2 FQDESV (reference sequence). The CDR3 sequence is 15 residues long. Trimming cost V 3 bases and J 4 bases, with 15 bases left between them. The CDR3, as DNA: TGTGCCAGCAGCTTTTACAACGCCCCCAGCTATGGCTACACCTTC. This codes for CASSFYNAPSYGYTF.

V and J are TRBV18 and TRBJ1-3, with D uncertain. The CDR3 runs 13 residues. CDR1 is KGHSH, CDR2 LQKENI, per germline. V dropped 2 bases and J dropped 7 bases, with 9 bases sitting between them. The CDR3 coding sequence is TGTGCCAGCTCACCAGAGGCCGTGAACACCATATATTTT. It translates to CASSPEAVNTIYF.

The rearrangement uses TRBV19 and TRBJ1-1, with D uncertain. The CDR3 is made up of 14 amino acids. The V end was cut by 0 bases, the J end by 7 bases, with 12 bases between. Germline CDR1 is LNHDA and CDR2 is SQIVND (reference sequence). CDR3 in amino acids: CASSIDHGSSEAFF. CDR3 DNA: TGTGCCAGTAGTATAGATCACGGGTCGAGTGAAGCTTTCTTT. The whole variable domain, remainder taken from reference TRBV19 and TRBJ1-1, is DGGITQSPKYLFRKEGQNVTLSCEQNLNHDAMYWYRQDPGQGLRLIYYSQIVNDFQKGDIAEGYSVSREKKESFPLTVTSAQKNPTAFYLCASSIDHGSSEAFFGQGTRLTVV.

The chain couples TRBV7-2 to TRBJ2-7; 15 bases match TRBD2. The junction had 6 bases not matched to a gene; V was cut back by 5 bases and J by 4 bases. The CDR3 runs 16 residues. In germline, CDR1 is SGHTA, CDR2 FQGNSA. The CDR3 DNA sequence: TGTGCCAGCAGCACCGCCGGGACTAGCGGGAGGTACGAGCAGTACTTC. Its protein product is CASSTAGTSGRYEQYF.

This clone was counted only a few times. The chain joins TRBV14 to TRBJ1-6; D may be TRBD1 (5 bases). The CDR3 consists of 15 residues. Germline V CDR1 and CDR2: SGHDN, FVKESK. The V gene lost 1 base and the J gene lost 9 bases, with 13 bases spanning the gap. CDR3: CASSQVLTGPSPLHF. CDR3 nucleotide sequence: TGTGCCAGCAGCCAAGTCCTTACAGGCCCTTCACCCCTCCACTTT.

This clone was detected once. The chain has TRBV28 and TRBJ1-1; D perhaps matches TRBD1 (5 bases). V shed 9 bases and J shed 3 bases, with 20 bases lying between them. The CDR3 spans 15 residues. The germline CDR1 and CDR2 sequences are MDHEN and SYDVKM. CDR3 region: CASSTGFGGDTEAFF. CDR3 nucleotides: TGTGCCAGTTCCACAGGATTCGGTGGGGACACTGAAGCTTTCTTT.

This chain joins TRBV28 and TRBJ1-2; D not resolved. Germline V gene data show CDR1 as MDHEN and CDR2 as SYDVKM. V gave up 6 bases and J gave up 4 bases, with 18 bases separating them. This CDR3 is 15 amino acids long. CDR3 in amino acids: CASRVGGQQGYGYTF. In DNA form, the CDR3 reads TGTGCCAGCAGGGTGGGAGGGCAGCAAGGCTATGGCTACACCTTC.

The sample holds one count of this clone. The CDR3 DNA sequence: TGTGCCAGCAGTTTAAGAAAAGGACAATTAGACAATGAGCAGTTCTTC. This translates into CASSLRKGQLDNEQFF. The genes are TRBV28 and TRBJ2-1, with TRBD1 as a possible D gene (5 bases). V was shortened by 2 bases and J by 5 bases, with 16 bases between the two germline ends. CDR3 length equals 16 residues. The germline gives CDR1 MDHEN, CDR2 SYDVKM.